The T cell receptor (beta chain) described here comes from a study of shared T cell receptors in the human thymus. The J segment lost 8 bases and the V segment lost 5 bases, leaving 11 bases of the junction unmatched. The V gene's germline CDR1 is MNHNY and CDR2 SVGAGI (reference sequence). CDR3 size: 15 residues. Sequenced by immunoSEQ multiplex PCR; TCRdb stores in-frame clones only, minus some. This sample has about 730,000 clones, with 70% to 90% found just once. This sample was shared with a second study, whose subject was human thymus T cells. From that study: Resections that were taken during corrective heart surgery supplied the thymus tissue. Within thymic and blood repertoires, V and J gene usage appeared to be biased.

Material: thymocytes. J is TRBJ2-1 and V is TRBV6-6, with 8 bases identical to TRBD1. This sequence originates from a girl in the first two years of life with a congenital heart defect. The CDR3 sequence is CASSAARGLPDEQFF. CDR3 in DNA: TGTGCCAGCAGTGCTGCCAGGGGGCTACCGGATGAGCAGTTCTTC.